This entry concerns a single T cell receptor (beta chain). Its specificity is not known. One end of the junction varies from germline; a read error may be responsible. In the authors' workflow: Quality scores were absent from the junction-only immunoSEQ sequences, so filtering differed. TCRdb keeps only in-frame clones here, not all; method: immunoSEQ multiplex PCR. The D gene and trimming were derived from the DNA, and the V and J assignments and clone size from that table. The repertoire holds some 500,000 clones, with roughly 95% as singletons. Germline V gives CDR1 MNHNY, CDR2 SVGAGI (reference sequence). This CDR3 comprises 13 residues. This specimen comes from a study of shared clonotypes between healthy human individuals. Study findings and constraints: Owing to a small donor count, the genetic and exposure-history diversity represented was limited.

Researchers partitioned CD4+ cells into CD45RA+ naive and CD45RA-negative memory subsets. The chain links TRBV6-6 to TRBJ2-7; the match to TRBD2 covers 8 bases. The sequencing input was naive CD4+ T cells sorted from blood. Subset indicated: CD45RA+ positively selected. The sequence derives from a woman under 40 in good health. The CDR3 region has the DNA TGTGCCAGCAGTTCACTTTCCGGGACTAGTGCGTTCTTC. As protein: CASSSLSGTSAFF.